The present T cell receptor (beta chain) was sequenced within a study of blood T cell repertoires in COVID-19. Looking at the study overall: COVID-19 samples from acute and convalescent phases originated in the United States, Italy and Spain.

The CDR3 sequence is 12 residues long. Unmatched junction bases numbered 3, after V lost 8 bases and J lost 5 bases. Authors' data handling: Reference gene primer amplification in the assay estimated nucleated cell counts. Clones were read by immunoSEQ multiplex PCR, and TCRdb kept only the in-frame ones, dropping some. V and J calls plus clone size are reproduced from that table; the DNA served to infer D and trimming. Of over 300,000 clones in the sample, 80% to 90% were seen once. Cohorts were determined from participant-reported clinical history. Cohort 3 donors counted as recovered after two negative PCRs, clearance, or resolved symptoms.

This TCR came from a woman younger than 35 who had recovered from COVID-19. This chain links TRBV12-3 or TRBV12-4 with TRBJ2-1; 7 bases map to TRBD1. The sample consisted of PBMCs or T cells enriched from blood (not recorded which). CDR3 sequence (DNA): TGTGCCAGCCGAAGGGGGCACAATGAGCAGTTCTTC. Its translation: CASRRGHNEQFF.